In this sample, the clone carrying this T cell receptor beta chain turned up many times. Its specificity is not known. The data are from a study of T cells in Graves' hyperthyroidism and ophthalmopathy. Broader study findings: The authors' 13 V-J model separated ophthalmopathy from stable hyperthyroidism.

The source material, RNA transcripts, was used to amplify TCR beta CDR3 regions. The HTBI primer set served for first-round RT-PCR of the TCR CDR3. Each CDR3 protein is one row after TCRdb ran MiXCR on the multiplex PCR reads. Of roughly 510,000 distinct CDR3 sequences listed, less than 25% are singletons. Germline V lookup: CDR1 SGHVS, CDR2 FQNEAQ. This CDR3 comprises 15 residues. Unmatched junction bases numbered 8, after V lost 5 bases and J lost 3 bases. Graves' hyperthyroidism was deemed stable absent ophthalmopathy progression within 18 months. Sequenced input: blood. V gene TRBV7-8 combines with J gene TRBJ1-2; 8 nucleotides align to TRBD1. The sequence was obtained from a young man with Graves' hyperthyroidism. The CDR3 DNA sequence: TGTGCCAGCAGCCCCCGGACAGGGCGTGACTATGGCTACACCTTC. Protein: CASSPRTGRDYGYTF.